These T cell receptor beta chains were read from a single sample in a study of cytomegalovirus exposure and HLA in healthy donors. Profiling relied on immunoSEQ multiplex PCR, and the TCRdb table lists in-frame clones only, not all of them. Here the sample spans roughly 150,000 clones, over 75% being singletons. Source material: PBMCs. The receptors originated from a male donor in good health and CMV-seronegative. Each CDR3 is given with its conserved first and last residue. The D gene is left open where the match is weak. Clone size, where shown, is once, few, many, or a class for clones that have expanded.

D	V	J	size	DNA	CDR3
TRBD1	TRBV27	TRBJ2-7	.	TGTGCCAGCAGTTCCTACCGGGACAGGGGGTCCTACGAGCAGTACTTC	CASSSYRDRGSYEQYF
.	TRBV7-2	TRBJ2-7	few	TGTGCCAGCAGCGTCGCGGCCCGTTACGAGCAGTACTTC	CASSVAARYEQYF
TRBD2	TRBV5-1	TRBJ2-1	.	TGCGCCAGCACCCCCTTGACTAGCGCCTACAATGAGCAGTTCTTC	CASTPLTSAYNEQFF
TRBD2	TRBV7-3	TRBJ2-2	.	TGTGCCAGCAGCCGTACTAGCGGGGGTCCCGGGGAGCTGTTTTTT	CASSRTSGGPGELFF
TRBD2	TRBV6-5	TRBJ2-1	once	TGTGCCAGCAGTCGGACTAGAGACAATGAGCAGTTCTTC	CASSRTRDNEQFF
.	TRBV29-1	TRBJ1-2	.	TGCAGCTCACGGGGTACCTATGGCTACACCTTC	CSSRGTYGYTF
TRBD2	TRBV13	TRBJ2-1	.	TGTGCCAGCAGCTTAGTTTCCGGGACTAGCGCAACTGAGCAGTTCTTC	CASSLVSGTSATEQFF
.	TRBV5-4	TRBJ2-3	.	TGTGCCAGCAGCCGAAAAATTTTAGCGGACTCTAGCACAGATACGCAGTATTTT	CASSRKILADSSTDTQYF
.	TRBV7-9	TRBJ1-4	.	TGTGCCAGCAGCTTAAGTATCGCAGATAATGAAAAACTGTTTTTT	CASSLSIADNEKLFF
.	TRBV27	TRBJ1-6	.	TGTGCCAGCAGTTTATTTCGGTCAGGGCCGTCTTCACCCCTCCACTTT	CASSLFRSGPSSPLHF
TRBD2	TRBV5-1	TRBJ2-3	.	TGCGCCAGCAGCTCCCGGGGGGATCGCGCGGGGGGCACAGATACGCAGTATTTT	CASSSRGDRAGGTDTQYF
.	TRBV19	TRBJ1-1	few	TGTGCCAGTGGCTCGGGGTCCGTAGACACTGAAGCTTTCTTT	CASGSGSVDTEAFF
.	TRBV15	TRBJ2-7	.	TGTGCCACCAGCACCTCCCTACAGGGATCCTACGAGCAGTACTTC	CATSTSLQGSYEQYF
.	TRBV4-3	TRBJ2-1	.	TGCGCCAGCAGCCAGGGCTTTTACAATGAGCAGTTCTTC	CASSQGFYNEQFF
.	TRBV6-5	TRBJ2-7	.	TGTGCCAGCAGTTACTCCGAACCTTGGAGGTCCTACGAGCAGTACTTC	CASSYSEPWRSYEQYF